The next 18 T cell receptor beta chains were all read from a single sample in a study of blood T cell repertoires in COVID-19 (dated by TCRdb to 2020 to 2021). The library relied on the immunoSEQ multiplex PCR assay. TCRdb took this table from immuneACCESS and kept in-frame rearrangements with V and J called. Such tables lack part of the clones; where checked against another copy, unresolved V genes explain under half of the gap, and the rest is unexplained. A total of roughly 120,000 clones appear in this sample, around 80% of them only once. The ten most abundant clones make up 2.5% of the sample. The specimen sequenced was peripheral blood. These receptor sequences come from a man aged 50-59 years with acute or convalescent COVID-19.

CDR3 protein: CASNPSRGAGTQYF. CDR3 DNA: TGTGCCAGCAACCCCAGTCGGGGGGCTGGGACCCAGTACTTC. V and J are TRBV6-5 and TRBJ2-5; perhaps TRBD2 as D (7 bases). In germline, CDR1 is MNHEY, CDR2 SVGAGI. The germline V and J ends were trimmed by 7 bases and 7 bases, with 19 bases remaining between them. The CDR3 loop spans 14 amino acids.

This clone was observed a few times. The J gene is TRBJ1-3, the V gene TRBV5-6; D call uncertain. CDR3 length: 14 amino acids. Germline assignment: CDR1 SGHDT and CDR2 YYEEEE. V gave up 0 bases and J gave up 2 bases, with 6 bases separating them. CDR3 sequence reads: CASSLVSAGNTIYF. The CDR3 DNA reads TGTGCCAGCAGCTTGGTTTCAGCTGGAAACACCATATATTTT.

This sequence joins TRBV6-6 and TRBJ1-6, with D hard to call. CDR1 and CDR2 from the germline V gene are MNHNY and SVGAGI (reference sequence). The V and J ends lost 0 bases and 7 bases respectively, with 10 bases between them. The CDR3 totals 15 residues. The CDR3 DNA follows: TGTGCCAGCAGTTACTCGCTATACAGCAATTCACCCCTCCACTTT. It encodes CASSYSLYSNSPLHF.

This chain connects TRBV19 to TRBJ1-5, with TRBD1 matching 7 bases. V dropped 7 bases and J dropped 0; count of bases not matched to a gene: 3. The CDR3 is 14 residues long. Germline V gene data show CDR1 as LNHDA and CDR2 as SQIVND (reference sequence). The CDR3 DNA is TGTGCCAGTACCGACAGGGATAGCAATCAGCCCCAGCATTTT. This gives the protein CASTDRDSNQPQHF.

The chain combines TRBV5-6 with TRBJ1-5; 9 nucleotides match TRBD1. Germline V gene lookup returns CDR1 SGHDT and CDR2 YYEEEE. The CDR3 is made up of 14 amino acids. The J segment lost 5 bases and the V segment lost 4 bases, leaving 4 bases of the junction unmatched. The CDR3 reads CASSRQGEDQPQHF. In DNA, the CDR3 is TGTGCCAGCAGCCGACAGGGGGAAGATCAGCCCCAGCATTTT.

The chain is built from TRBV27 and TRBJ2-3; 11 bases fit TRBD2. Germline CDR1 is MNHEY and CDR2 is SMNVEV (reference sequence). CDR3 length: 17 amino acids. The J segment lost 6 bases and the V segment lost 0 bases, leaving 8 bases of the junction unmatched. CDR3 sequence: CASSLSWTSGRADTQYF. CDR3 in DNA: TGTGCCAGCAGTTTATCCTGGACTAGCGGGCGCGCGGATACGCAGTATTTT.

J is TRBJ1-2 and V is TRBV7-9; possibly TRBD1 for D (5 bases). Germline assignment: CDR1 SEHNR and CDR2 FQNEAQ (reference sequence). The length of the CDR3 is 13 residues. V lost 1 base, J lost 8 bases, and 11 bases lay in between. The CDR3 region has the DNA TGTGCCAGCAGCTTAGGCCAACACAGGGGCTACACCTTC. Amino acids: CASSLGQHRGYTF.

The chain combines TRBV4-2 with TRBJ2-2; D is possibly TRBD2 (5 bases). CDR1 and CDR2 from the germline V gene are LGHNA and YNFKEQ. This CDR3 spans 14 amino acids. The ends were cut back, 1 base at V and 6 bases at J, with 9 bases in the middle. The CDR3 DNA sequence: TGTGCCAGCAGCCAAGCAACACTAGCCGGGGAGCTGTTTTTT. Encoded protein: CASSQATLAGELFF.

This chain joins TRBV11-3 and TRBJ1-2; D may be TRBD1 (5 bases). Germline V gene lookup returns CDR1 SGHNT and CDR2 YENEEA. The ends were cut back, 1 base at V and 2 bases at J, with 14 bases in the middle. The CDR3 is made up of 16 amino acids. CDR3 protein: CASSLGGETPNYGYTF. Written as DNA, the CDR3 is TGTGCCAGCAGCTTAGGGGGGGAGACACCAAACTATGGCTACACCTTC.

As regards this clone: The same CDR3 arises from other DNA sequences in this sample as well. The chain combines TRBV5-6 with TRBJ1-2; TRBD1 might be the D (5 bases). With 0 bases removed from V and 8 bases from J, the gap between germline ends came to 11 bases. Germline V gene lookup returns CDR1 SGHDT and CDR2 YYEEEE. This CDR3 has 13 amino acids. The CDR3 reads CASSLEGARGYTF. CDR3 nucleotides: TGTGCCAGCAGCTTGGAAGGGGCGCGGGGCTACACCTTC. Looking up the rest from reference TRBV5-6 and TRBJ1-2 gives the full variable domain: DAGVTQSPTHLIKTRGQQVTLRCSPKSGHDTVSWYQQALGQGPQFIFQYYEEEERQRGNFPDRFSGHQFPNYSSELNVNALLLGDSALYLCASSLEGARGYTFGSGTRLTVV.

This clone was counted a single time. The rearrangement joins TRBV7-8 to TRBJ2-5; 8 bases map to TRBD2. J was trimmed by 2 bases and V by 4 bases; bases with no gene match: 3. CDR3 length equals 14 residues. Germline values: CDR1 SGHVS, CDR2 FQNEAQ. The DNA for the CDR3 is TGTGCCAGCAGCTACGGGACTAGACAAGAGACCCAGTACTTC. Translation gives CASSYGTRQETQYF.

The rearrangement links TRBV3-1 (or the pseudogene TRBV3-2) to TRBJ2-1; 10 bases are a match to TRBD2. V shed 0 bases, J shed 10 bases, and the junction held 3 bases outside the gene matches. This CDR3 has 14 residues. Germline loops: CDR1 LGHDT, CDR2 YNNKEL (reference sequence). In DNA form, the CDR3 reads TGTGCCAGCAGCCAAGACCCTAGCGGGGGAGAGCAGTTCTTC. The encoded protein is CASSQDPSGGEQFF.

This chain links TRBV5-1 with TRBJ1-2; TRBD1 is a possible D gene (5 bases). The CDR3 covers 14 residues. V was trimmed by 5 bases and J by 2 bases, leaving 13 bases between them. CDR1 is SGHRS and CDR2 is YFSETQ in the germline V gene. Written as DNA, the CDR3 is TGCGCCAGCAGAGAGCAGACAGTCAACTATGGCTACACCTTC. This encodes CASREQTVNYGYTF.

CDR3 in DNA: TGTGCCAGCAGCATTGACGGAGTGGCCTTCGATGAGCAGTTCTTC. Translating gives CASSIDGVAFDEQFF. The genes are TRBV5-5 and TRBJ2-1, with unresolved D. CDR3 length: 15 amino acids. The ends were cut back, 4 bases at V and 8 bases at J, with 19 bases in the middle. Looked up from germline, CDR1 is SGHKS and CDR2 is YYEKEE (reference sequence).

The gene calls are TRBV7-9 and TRBJ1-1, with 8 positions matching TRBD1. J gave up 7 bases and V 5 bases, and 6 bases lay outside the gene matches. Germline assignment: CDR1 SEHNR and CDR2 FQNEAQ (reference sequence). The CDR3 totals 13 residues. The CDR3 protein is CASSLTGAGEAFF. CDR3 bases: TGTGCCAGCAGCCTGACAGGGGCTGGTGAAGCTTTCTTT. Supplemented by reference TRBV7-9 and TRBJ1-1, the full variable domain reads DTGVSQNPRHKITKRGQNVTFRCDPISEHNRLYWYRQTLGQGPEFLTYFQNEAQLEKSRLLSDRFSAERPKGSFSTLEIQRTEQGDSAMYLCASSLTGAGEAFFGQGTRLTVV.

The chain recombines TRBV19 with TRBJ2-5; no clear D gene. CDR1 LNHDA and CDR2 SQIVND come from the germline V gene (reference sequence). This CDR3 has 13 amino acids. The V end was cut by 4 bases, the J end by 5 bases, with 11 bases between. The CDR3 nucleotides read TGTGCCAGTAGTACCTCCTACGGGGAGACCCAGTACTTC. This codes for CASSTSYGETQYF.

The rearrangement uses TRBV5-4 and TRBJ2-1, with no clear D. The CDR3 spans 12 residues. The V gene's germline CDR1 is SGHNT and CDR2 YYREEE (reference sequence). V lost 4 bases and J 5 bases, leaving 7 bases between the germline ends. CDR3 bases: TGTGCCAGCAGCGGTAGTGACAATGAGCAGTTCTTC. It codes for CASSGSDNEQFF.

V is TRBV7-8 and J is TRBJ1-1, with TRBD1 matching 9 bases. Germline values: CDR1 SGHVS, CDR2 FQNEAQ. V trimming: 5 bases; J trimming: 1 base; junction bases outside the gene matches: 8. The CDR3 loop spans 16 amino acids. CDR3 region: CASSVTGGGTNTEAFF. The CDR3 bases are TGTGCCAGCAGCGTCACAGGGGGCGGGACGAACACTGAAGCTTTCTTT.